The T cell receptor beta chain described here comes from a study of response to subunit inactivated influenza vaccine. Findings of the study overall: After each seasonal influenza vaccination, few new T cells are recruited, the authors suggested.

TCRdb re-analysed the RT-PCR reads in MiXCR, keeping a single row per CDR3 protein. This sample has more than 450,000 distinct CDR3 sequences; about 8% occur once, and the top ten carry 10% to 15%. Germline loops: CDR1 SGDLS, CDR2 YYNGEE. Trimming took 4 bases from V and 5 from J, leaving 13 bases between them. This CDR3 has 14 residues. Of note for this clonotype: Its specificity is unknown.

This TCR was recovered from a man between 50 and 69 years old who received an inactivated influenza vaccine. Sequenced here: PBMCs from blood, sampled approximately 25 months after vaccination. The chain couples TRBV9 to TRBJ2-1; TRBD2 might be the D (6 bases). The DNA for the CDR3 is TGTGCCAGCAGCATGGGTAGCGGCCACAATGAGCAGTTCTTC. Its translation: CASSMGSGHNEQFF.